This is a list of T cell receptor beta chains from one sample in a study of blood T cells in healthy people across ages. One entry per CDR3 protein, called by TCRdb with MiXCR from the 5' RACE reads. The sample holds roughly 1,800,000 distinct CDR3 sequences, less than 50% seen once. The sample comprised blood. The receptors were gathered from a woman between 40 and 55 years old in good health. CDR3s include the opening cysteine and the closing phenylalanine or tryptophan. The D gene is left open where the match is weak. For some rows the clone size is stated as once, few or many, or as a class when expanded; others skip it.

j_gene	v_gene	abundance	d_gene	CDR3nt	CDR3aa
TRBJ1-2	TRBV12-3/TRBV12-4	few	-	TGTGCCAGCAGATCGACGCCTCCGGGCTATGGCTACACCTTC	CASRSTPPGYGYTF
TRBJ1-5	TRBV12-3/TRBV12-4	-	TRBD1	TGTGCCAGCAGCTATCGGACAGGGGCCCATCAGCCCCAGCATTTT	CASSYRTGAHQPQHF
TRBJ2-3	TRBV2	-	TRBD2	TGTGCCAGCAGTGAGACTAGCAGAGTGGGGGCAGATACGCAGTATTTT	CASSETSRVGADTQYF
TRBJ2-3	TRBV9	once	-	TGTGCCAGCAGCGTTGACCCCACTAGCAAAATCACAGATACGCAGTATTTT	CASSVDPTSKITDTQYF
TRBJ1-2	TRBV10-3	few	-	TGTGCCACCTCAGAGGACAGTCCTAACTATGGCTACGCCTTC	CATSEDSPNYGYAF
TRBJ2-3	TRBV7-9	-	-	TGTGCCAGCAGGCTTGTAAGGGGAAACACAGATACGCAGTATTTT	CASRLVRGNTDTQYF
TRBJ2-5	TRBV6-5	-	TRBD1	TGTGCCAGCAGTTACTCCGGGACAGGGCGGCGAGAGACCCAGTACTTC	CASSYSGTGRRETQYF
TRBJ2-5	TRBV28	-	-	TGTGCCAGCAGTTTATCAGCAGGGCGGTTGGGAGAGACCCAGTACTTC	CASSLSAGRLGETQYF
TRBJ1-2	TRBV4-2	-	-	TGTGCCAGCAGCCAAGAGGGAGTAAGTTCTAACTATGGCTACACCTTC	CASSQEGVSSNYGYTF
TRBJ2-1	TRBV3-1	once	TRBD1	TGTGCCAGCAGCCAAGTCAGGGGGATTGAGCAGTTCTTC	CASSQVRGIEQFF
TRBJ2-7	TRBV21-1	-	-	TGTGCCAGCAGCATTTGTAGCGGGGGGAGGTCCTACGAGCAGTACTTC	CASSICSGGRSYEQYF
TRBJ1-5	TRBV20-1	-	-	TGCAGTGCTATTTATAGCAATCAGCCCCAGCATTTT	CSAIYSNQPQHF
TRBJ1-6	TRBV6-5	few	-	TGTGCCAGCAGTAACTCCTATAATTCACCCCTCCACTTT	CASSNSYNSPLHF
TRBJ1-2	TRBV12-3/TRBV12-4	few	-	TGTGCCAGCAGCCCACCGAGGGGTCCTGGCTACACCTTC	CASSPPRGPGYTF
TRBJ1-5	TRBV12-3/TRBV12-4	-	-	TGTGCCAGCACCGCCTCAGGGAGAAGCAATCAGCCCCAGCATTTT	CASTASGRSNQPQHF
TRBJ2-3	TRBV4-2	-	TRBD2	TGTGCCAACAGATTTACAATCGGGGGTAGCGGGGGTAGCACAGATACGCAGTATTTT	CANRFTIGGSGGSTDTQYF
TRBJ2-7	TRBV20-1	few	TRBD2	TGCAGTGCTAGGTGGGCTAGCGGTAGCGACGAGCAGTACTTC	CSARWASGSDEQYF
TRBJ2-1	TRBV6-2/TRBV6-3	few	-	TGTGCCAGCAGATGGCTAGGTGAGCAGTTCTTC	CASRWLGEQFF
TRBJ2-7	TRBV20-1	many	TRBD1	TGCAGTGCTAGAGATCGGACAGGAACCTCGGGGCAGTACTTC	CSARDRTGTSGQYF
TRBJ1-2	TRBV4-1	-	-	TGCGCCAGCAGCCAAACGTCAGGCCTGTATGGCTACACCTTC	CASSQTSGLYGYTF
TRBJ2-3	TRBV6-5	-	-	TGTGCCAGCAGTTACTCCCGGGCGGCTATGTTTAAAGATACGCAGTATTTT	CASSYSRAAMFKDTQYF
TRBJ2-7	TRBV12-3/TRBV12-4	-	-	TGTGCCAGCACCTCCGGTTGGGCTCTCCCTGTAGACGAGCAGTACTTC	CASTSGWALPVDEQYF
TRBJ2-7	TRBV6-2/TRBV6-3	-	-	TGTGCCAGCAGTTACACCGTAACTAGGGGGGGAATCTACGAGCAGTACTTC	CASSYTVTRGGIYEQYF
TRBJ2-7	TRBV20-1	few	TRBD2	TGCAGTGCTAAATATGGACTAGCGCCCTACGAGCAGTACTTC	CSAKYGLAPYEQYF
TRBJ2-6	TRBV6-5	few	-	TGTGCCAGCAGTGACTTTGGCTCTGGGGCCAACGTCCTGACTTTC	CASSDFGSGANVLTF
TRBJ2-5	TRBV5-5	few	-	TGTGCCAGCAGCTTCCCTCGGACAGAAGAGACCCAGTACTTC	CASSFPRTEETQYF